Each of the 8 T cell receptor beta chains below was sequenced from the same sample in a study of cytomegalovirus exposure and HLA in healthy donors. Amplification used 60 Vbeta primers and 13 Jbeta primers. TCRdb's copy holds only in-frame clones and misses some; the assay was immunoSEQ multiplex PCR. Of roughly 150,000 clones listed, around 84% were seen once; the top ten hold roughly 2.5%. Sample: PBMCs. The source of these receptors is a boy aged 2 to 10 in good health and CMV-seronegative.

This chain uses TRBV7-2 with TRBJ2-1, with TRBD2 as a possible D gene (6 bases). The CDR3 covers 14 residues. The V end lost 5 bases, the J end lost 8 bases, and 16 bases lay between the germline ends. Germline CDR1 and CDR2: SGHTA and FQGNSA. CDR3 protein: CASSPGVARDEQFF. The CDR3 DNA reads TGTGCCAGCAGCCCGGGGGTGGCCAGGGATGAGCAGTTCTTC.

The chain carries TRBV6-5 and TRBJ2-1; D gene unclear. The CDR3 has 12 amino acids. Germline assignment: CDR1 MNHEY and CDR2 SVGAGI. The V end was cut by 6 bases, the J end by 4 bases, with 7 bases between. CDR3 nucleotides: TGTGCCAGCAGCAGACAATACAATGAGCAGTTCTTC. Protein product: CASSRQYNEQFF.

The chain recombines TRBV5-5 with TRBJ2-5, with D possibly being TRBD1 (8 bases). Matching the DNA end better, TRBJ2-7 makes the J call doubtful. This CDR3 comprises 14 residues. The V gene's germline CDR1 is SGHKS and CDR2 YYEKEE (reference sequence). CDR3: CASTLTGGEDEQYF. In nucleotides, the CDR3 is TGTGCCAGCACCCTTACAGGGGGGGAGGACGAGCAGTACTTC.

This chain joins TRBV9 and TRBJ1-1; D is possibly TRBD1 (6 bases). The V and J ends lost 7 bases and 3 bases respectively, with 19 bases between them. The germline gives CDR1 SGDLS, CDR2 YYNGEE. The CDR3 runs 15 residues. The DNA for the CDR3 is TGTGCCAGCTCCCGAAGCTGGGGGGGCGACACTGAAGCTTTCTTT. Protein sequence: CASSRSWGGDTEAFF.

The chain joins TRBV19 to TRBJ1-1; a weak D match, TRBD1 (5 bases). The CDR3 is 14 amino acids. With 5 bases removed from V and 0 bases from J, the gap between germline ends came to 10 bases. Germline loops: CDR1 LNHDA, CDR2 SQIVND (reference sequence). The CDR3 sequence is CASSGLGVNTEAFF. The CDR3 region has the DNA TGTGCCAGTAGTGGTCTAGGGGTGAACACTGAAGCTTTCTTT.

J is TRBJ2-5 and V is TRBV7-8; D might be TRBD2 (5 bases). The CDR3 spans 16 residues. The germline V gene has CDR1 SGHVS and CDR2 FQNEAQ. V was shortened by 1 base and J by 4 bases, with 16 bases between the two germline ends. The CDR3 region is CASSLGRTRSRETQYF. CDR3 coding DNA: TGTGCCAGCAGCTTAGGGAGGACCAGATCTCGAGAGACCCAGTACTTC.

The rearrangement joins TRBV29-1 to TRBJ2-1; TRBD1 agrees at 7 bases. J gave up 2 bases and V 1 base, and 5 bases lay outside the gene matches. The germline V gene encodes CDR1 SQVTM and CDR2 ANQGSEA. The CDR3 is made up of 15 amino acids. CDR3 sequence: CSVEGRQGAYNEQFF. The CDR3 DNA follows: TGCAGCGTTGAAGGTAGGCAGGGGGCCTACAATGAGCAGTTCTTC.

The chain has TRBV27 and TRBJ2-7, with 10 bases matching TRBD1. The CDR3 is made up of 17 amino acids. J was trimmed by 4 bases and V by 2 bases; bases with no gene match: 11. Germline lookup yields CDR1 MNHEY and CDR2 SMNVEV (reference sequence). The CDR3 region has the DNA TGTGCCAGCAGTTTAAGTGGGGCCCGGACAGGGGGGTACGAGCAGTACTTC. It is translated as CASSLSGARTGGYEQYF.